The table lists the clone carrying this T cell receptor beta chain with many counts. The read falls 3 residues short of the CDR3 end, and the missing part is taken from the germline J gene. The data belong to a study of T cell clonality in common variable immunodeficiency. Measured with immunoSEQ multiplex PCR; TCRdb has only the in-frame clones, and not every one. The sample contains under 45,000 clones, none of them singletons. This CDR3 region has 15 residues. Germline assignment: CDR1 DFQATT and CDR2 SNEGSKA (reference sequence). This sequence originates from a person aged 18 to 70 in good health. This chain joins TRBV20-1 and TRBJ2-1; 7 nucleotides match TRBD1. Sequenced input: peripheral blood mononuclear cells. CDR3 region: CSRGGGWSSYNEQFF. Partial CDR3 DNA: TGCAGCCGAGGGGGCGGGTGGAGCTCCTACAATGAG.